This TCR beta chain was found in a study of cytomegalovirus exposure and HLA in healthy donors. Overall study context: Caucasian-associated ancestry cluster membership applied to about four fifths of several hundred genotyped donors.

Findings of the study overall: Presence/absence analyses took donor sequencing depth as roughly uniform. Sequencing likely caused a cluster of highly shared sequence variants.

About this clone: As yet, its antigen is unknown.

This CDR3 has 14 residues. Germline CDR1 MDHEN, CDR2 SYDVKM. Researchers ran the PCR with 60 Vbeta and 13 Jbeta primers. Method: immunoSEQ multiplex PCR; TCRdb's copy keeps in-frame clones and lacks some. The table lists some 120,000 clones. The TCR sequence derives from a man aged 18-30 years in good health and CMV-seronegative. Source material: PBMCs. The gene calls are TRBV28 and TRBJ2-5, with a possible D match to TRBD1 (7 bases). The assigned J gene may be wrong: the sequence end matches TRBJ2-7 better. Here the CDR3 reads CASSLGGTVYEQYF. For the CDR3, the DNA is TGTGCCAGCAGTTTGGGCGGGACAGTGTACGAGCAGTACTTC.